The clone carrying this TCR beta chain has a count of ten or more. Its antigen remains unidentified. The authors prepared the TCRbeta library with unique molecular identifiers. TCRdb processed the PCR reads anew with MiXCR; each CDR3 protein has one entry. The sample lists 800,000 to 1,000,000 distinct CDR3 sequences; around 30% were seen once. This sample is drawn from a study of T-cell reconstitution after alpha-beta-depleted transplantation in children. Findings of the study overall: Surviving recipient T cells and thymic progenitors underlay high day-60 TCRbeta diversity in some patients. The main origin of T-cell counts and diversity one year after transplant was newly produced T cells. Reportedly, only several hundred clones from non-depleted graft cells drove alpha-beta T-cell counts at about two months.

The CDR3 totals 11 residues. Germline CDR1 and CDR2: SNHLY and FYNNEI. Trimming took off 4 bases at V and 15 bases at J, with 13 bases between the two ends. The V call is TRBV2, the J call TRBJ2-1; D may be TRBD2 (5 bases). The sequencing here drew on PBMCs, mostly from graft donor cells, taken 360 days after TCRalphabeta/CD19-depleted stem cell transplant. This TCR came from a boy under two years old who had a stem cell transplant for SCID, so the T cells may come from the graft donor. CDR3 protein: CASSARGSAFF. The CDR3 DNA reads TGTGCCAGCAGTGCCCGGGGATCGGCGTTCTTC.